Listed here are 29 T cell receptor beta chains from one sample, sequenced in a study of identical twins. TCRdb reanalysed the 5' RACE reads using MiXCR and keeps one entry per CDR3 protein. The table lists 540,000 or so distinct CDR3 sequences, 20% to 25% of them singletons. A further study also used this sample, focusing on yellow fever vaccine responses in identical twins.

Source material: CD4+ T cells sorted from blood. These receptors all stem from a woman in her late teens or twenties in good health.

This clonotype was picked up a small number of times. V is TRBV7-6 and J is TRBJ1-3; D unclear. Germline CDR1 is SGHVS and CDR2 is FNYEAQ. This CDR3 has 16 residues. Trimming took 3 bases from V and 0 from J, leaving 12 bases between them. Here the CDR3 reads CASSLADGNSGNTIYF. The CDR3 nucleotides read TGTGCCAGCAGCTTGGCCGACGGCAACTCTGGAAACACCATATATTTT.

V and J are TRBV20-1 and TRBJ1-2; a weak D match, TRBD1 (5 bases). CDR3 size: 12 residues. In germline, CDR1 is DFQATT, CDR2 SNEGSKA (reference sequence). The CDR3 protein is CGSDTANYGYTF. CDR3 in DNA: TGCGGCTCGGACACCGCAAACTATGGCTACACCTTC.

This clonotype has more than one count but fewer than ten. This chain connects TRBV6-5 to TRBJ2-7; TRBD2 matches 11 bases. V was clipped by 2 bases and J by 1 base; unmatched bases: 4. The germline V gene encodes CDR1 MNHEY and CDR2 SVGAGI. The CDR3 is made up of 16 amino acids. CDR3 coding DNA: TGTGCCAGCAGTTACCAGACTAGCGGGAAGTCCTACGAGCAGTACTTC. Translating it yields CASSYQTSGKSYEQYF.

V and J are TRBV6-1 and TRBJ1-1; the D is unclear. The V gene's germline CDR1 is MNHNS and CDR2 SASEGT. V lost 11 bases, J lost 1 base, and 14 bases lay in between. This CDR3 spans 13 amino acids. The CDR3 nucleotides read TGTGCCTCCCAGCCGGGATCGAACACTGAAGCTTTCTTT. It codes for CASQPGSNTEAFF.

This clonotype was seen a handful of times. This chain links TRBV10-3 with TRBJ2-3, with TRBD1 matching 7 bases. This CDR3 region has 15 residues. Trimming cost V 3 bases and J 3 bases; bases outside gene matches: 6. CDR1 is ENHRY, CDR2 SYGVKD, per germline. CDR3 amino acids: CAISDDRAVTDTQYF. CDR3 in DNA: TGTGCCATCAGTGACGACAGGGCGGTAACAGATACGCAGTATTTT.

The table lists this clonotype with a few counts. V and J are TRBV4-1 and TRBJ1-2, with a tentative D call TRBD1 (5 bases). In germline, CDR1 is MGHRA, CDR2 YSYEKL. Trimming took off 4 bases at V and 1 base at J, with 10 bases between the two ends. The CDR3 is 14 residues long. Here the CDR3 reads CASSPQGNNYGYTF. CDR3 DNA: TGCGCCAGCAGCCCCCAGGGAAATAACTATGGCTACACCTTC.

This rearrangement joins TRBV7-2 to TRBJ2-3, with unresolved D. CDR3 length equals 14 residues. The ends were cut back, 4 bases at V and 6 bases at J, with 14 bases in the middle. Germline CDR1 and CDR2: SGHTA and FQGNSA. Written as DNA, the CDR3 is TGTGCCAGCAGCTCCCCACCTACGTTGGATACGCAGTATTTT. Amino acid sequence: CASSSPPTLDTQYF.

This clonotype was detected a few times. The V call is TRBV5-1, the J call TRBJ2-2; D remains unclear. The CDR3 contains 15 residues. Germline V gives CDR1 SGHRS, CDR2 YFSETQ. Trimming cost V 0 bases and J 0 bases, with 6 bases left between them. The CDR3 coding sequence is TGCGCCAGCAGCTTGGTTATAGCGAACACCGGGGAGCTGTTTTTT. Translated: CASSLVIANTGELFF. Looking up the rest from reference TRBV5-1 and TRBJ2-2 gives the full variable domain: KAGVTQTPRYLIKTRGQQVTLSCSPISGHRSVSWYQQTPGQGLQFLFEYFSETQRNKGNFPGRFSGRQFSNSRSEMNVSTLELGDSALYLCASSLVIANTGELFFGEGSRLTVL.

A few counts support this clonotype. The chain employs TRBV2 and TRBJ2-1, with 7 bases lining up with TRBD2. From germline, CDR1 is SNHLY and CDR2 FYNNEI. V gave up 7 bases and J gave up 5 bases; unmatched junction bases: 11. The CDR3 has 15 amino acids. DNA of the CDR3: TGTGCCAGCATAGATGTACTAGCGTTACACAATGAGCAGTTCTTC. Translation gives CASIDVLALHNEQFF.

The chain is built from TRBV20-1 and TRBJ2-5, with 10 bases aligning to TRBD2. In germline, CDR1 is DFQATT, CDR2 SNEGSKA (reference sequence). Trimming took 6 bases from V and 5 from J; bases not matched to a gene: 12. The CDR3 has 15 amino acids. CDR3 region: CSAIQALAGKETQYF. The CDR3 DNA follows: TGCAGTGCAATCCAGGCACTAGCGGGGAAGGAGACCCAGTACTTC.

The chain is built from TRBV20-1 and TRBJ2-5; 9 bases match TRBD2. The J segment lost 0 bases and the V segment lost 1 base, leaving 3 bases of the junction unmatched. CDR1 is DFQATT, CDR2 SNEGSKA, per germline (reference sequence). The CDR3 is 15 residues long. The CDR3 DNA reads TGCAGTGCTAGAGGACTAGCGGTAAACCAAGAGACCCAGTACTTC. Its protein is CSARGLAVNQETQYF.

This clonotype appeared a few times. V and J are TRBV29-1 and TRBJ2-7, with 8 bases that match TRBD1. CDR1 is SQVTM, CDR2 ANQGSEA, per germline. The CDR3 runs 13 residues. After removal of 6 bases from V and 5 bases from J, the junction contained 9 bases not matched to a gene. The CDR3 region has the DNA TGCAGCGTGATGGGACAGGTGAACGACGAGCAGTACTTC. Translating it yields CSVMGQVNDEQYF.

This clonotype was picked up a small number of times. This chain links TRBV2 with TRBJ1-2; 7 nucleotides match TRBD1. The CDR3 has 14 amino acids. The junction had 9 bases not matched to a gene; V was cut back by 3 bases and J by 8 bases. Germline V lookup: CDR1 SNHLY, CDR2 FYNNEI. In nucleotides, the CDR3 is TGTGCCAGCAGTGAGGAGTGGCAGGGGGGCGGCTACACCTTC. This sequence encodes CASSEEWQGGGYTF.

J is TRBJ1-1 and V is TRBV18; 7 positions match TRBD1. Per germline, CDR1 KGHSH and CDR2 LQKENI. CDR3 length: 15 amino acids. V lost 3 bases, J lost 6 bases, and 10 bases stayed unmatched. CDR3 amino acids: CASSPARGRGAEAFF. CDR3 in DNA: TGTGCCAGCTCACCGGCGAGGGGGCGTGGGGCTGAAGCTTTCTTT. Looking up the rest from reference TRBV18 and TRBJ1-1 gives the full variable domain: NAGVMQNPRHLVRRRGQEARLRCSPMKGHSHVYWYRQLPEEGLKFMVYLQKENIIDESGMPKERFSAEFPKEGPSILRIQQVVRGDSAAYFCASSPARGRGAEAFFGQGTRLTVV.

The chain employs TRBV19 and TRBJ1-2; a possible D gene is TRBD1 (6 bases). The CDR3 length is 12 residues. The V end lost 6 bases, the J end lost 3 bases, and 8 bases lay between the germline ends. Germline V gene sequence: CDR1 LNHDA, CDR2 SQIVND (reference sequence). The CDR3 reads CASRQGDYGYTF. CDR3 nucleotide sequence: TGTGCCAGTAGACAGGGAGACTATGGCTACACCTTC.

The table lists this clonotype with a count of one. The chain links TRBV11-2 to TRBJ2-1; weak D call: TRBD1 (6 bases). From germline, CDR1 is SGHAT and CDR2 FQNNGV. V shed 3 bases and J shed 8 bases, with 23 bases lying between them. This CDR3 is built from 17 residues. The CDR3, as DNA: TGTGCCAGCAGCTTGGTGTTTTTCGGGACAAATTTCTATGAGCAGTTCTTC. Protein product: CASSLVFFGTNFYEQFF.

The CDR3 loop is CAIRGTGEAGELFF. The CDR3 DNA sequence: TGTGCCATCAGAGGGACAGGGGAAGCAGGGGAGCTGTTTTTT. The chain couples TRBV10-3 to TRBJ2-2; 10 bases agree with TRBD1. V dropped 6 bases and J dropped 8; count of bases not matched to a gene: 6. The germline V gene has CDR1 ENHRY and CDR2 SYGVKD. The CDR3 consists of 14 residues.

This clonotype was recorded a few times. This sequence joins TRBV9 and TRBJ1-2, with TRBD1 identical over 10 bases. The germline gives CDR1 SGDLS, CDR2 YYNGEE. This CDR3 comprises 14 residues. Trimming cost V 5 bases and J 8 bases; bases outside gene matches: 9. In DNA, the CDR3 is TGTGCCAGCAGAAATGGACAGGGGGGAGGAGGCTACACCTTC. The encoded protein is CASRNGQGGGGYTF. Drawing the rest from reference TRBV9 and TRBJ1-2, the complete variable domain is DSGVTQTPKHLITATGQRVTLRCSPRSGDLSVYWYQQSLDQGLQFLIQYYNGEERAKGNILERFSAQQFPDLHSELNLSSLELGDSALYFCASRNGQGGGGYTFGSGTRLTVV.

This clonotype was counted a few times. CDR3 loop: CASSRISYNEQFF. The DNA of the CDR3 is TGTGCCAGCAGCAGGATCTCCTACAATGAGCAGTTCTTC. The J gene is TRBJ2-1, the V gene TRBV7-8; no clear D. Trimming removed 5 bases from V and 0 bases from J, with 5 bases in between. Germline loops: CDR1 SGHVS, CDR2 FQNEAQ. The CDR3 sequence is 13 residues long. Filled out from reference TRBV7-8 and TRBJ2-1, the complete variable domain reads GAGVSQSPRYKVAKRGQDVALRCDPISGHVSLFWYQQALGQGPEFLTYFQNEAQLDKSGLPSDRFFAERPEGSVSTLKIQRTQQEDSAVYLCASSRISYNEQFFGPGTRLTVL.

This clonotype appeared a few times. The genes are TRBV7-3 and TRBJ2-2; D gene uncertain. CDR1 and CDR2 (germline): SGHTA, FQGTGA. The V gene lost 2 bases and the J gene lost 4 bases, with 5 bases spanning the gap. CDR3 length: 13 amino acids. This chain's CDR3 is CASSLQATGELFF. CDR3 sequence (DNA): TGTGCCAGCAGCTTACAGGCCACCGGGGAGCTGTTTTTT. Together with reference TRBV7-3 and TRBJ2-2, the CDR3 gives the full variable domain: GAGVSQTPSNKVTEKGKYVELRCDPISGHTALYWYRQSLGQGPEFLIYFQGTGAADDSGLPNDRFFAVRPEGSVSTLKIQRTERGDSAVYLCASSLQATGELFFGEGSRLTVL.

V gene TRBV10-3 combines with J gene TRBJ2-2; TRBD2 aligns across 8 bases. V gave up 3 bases and J gave up 2 bases; unmatched junction bases: 2. This CDR3 is built from 15 residues. Germline V lookup: CDR1 ENHRY, CDR2 SYGVKD. CDR3 sequence: CAISELAANTGELFF. In DNA form, the CDR3 reads TGTGCCATCAGTGAACTAGCGGCTAACACCGGGGAGCTGTTTTTT.

The chain employs TRBV20-1 and TRBJ1-1; TRBD1 might be the D (6 bases). There are 16 residues in the CDR3. Per germline, CDR1 DFQATT and CDR2 SNEGSKA (reference sequence). Trimming pared 0 bases from V and 4 bases from J, leaving 18 bases between. The CDR3 bases are TGCAGTGCTAGAGATCCTCGAAGCAGGGGTGTCACTGAAGCTTTCTTT. This codes for CSARDPRSRGVTEAFF.

This rearrangement joins TRBV2 to TRBJ2-1; 8 nucleotides line up with TRBD1. This CDR3 comprises 13 residues. Germline values: CDR1 SNHLY, CDR2 FYNNEI. Trimming at V came to 8 bases and at J to 9 bases, leaving 9 bases not matched to a gene. The CDR3 reads CASLRRTGSEQFF. The CDR3 nucleotides are TGTGCCAGCCTACGCCGGACAGGGAGTGAGCAGTTCTTC.

This clonotype was seen a handful of times. The CDR3 loop reads CASSQDLSGPTKYF. CDR3 nucleotide sequence: TGCGCCAGCAGCCAAGATCTGTCCGGACCTACAAAATACTTC. V is TRBV4-1 and J is TRBJ2-5; no reliable D call. V was trimmed by 0 bases and J by 14 bases, leaving 19 bases between them. Germline CDR1 and CDR2: MGHRA and YSYEKL. The CDR3 is 14 amino acids.

The V and J genes are TRBV24-1 and TRBJ2-7; TRBD1 might be the D (6 bases). The CDR3 runs to 17 residues. CDR1 and CDR2 from the germline V gene are KGHDR and SFDVKD. V lost 2 bases and J lost 5, with 21 bases in between. CDR3 sequence reads: CATSDSGAPGSGNEQYF. In DNA form, the CDR3 reads TGTGCCACCAGTGATTCAGGGGCCCCCGGAAGCGGAAACGAGCAGTACTTC.

This clonotype showed up just a few times. The gene calls are TRBV15 and TRBJ2-1; 10 positions agree with TRBD2. CDR1 and CDR2 from the germline V gene are LNHNV and YYDKDF (reference sequence). V lost 4 bases and J lost 4; bases outside the gene matches: 4. This CDR3 has 15 residues. The CDR3 is CATSITSGAYNEQFF. Here the CDR3 DNA reads TGTGCCACCAGCATAACTAGCGGGGCGTACAATGAGCAGTTCTTC.

Worth noting for this clonotype: Relative to the germline gene, one junction end is altered; a read error may explain this. J is TRBJ1-1 and V is TRBV20-1; 11 bases map to TRBD1. CDR1 is DFQATT, CDR2 SNEGSKA, per germline (reference sequence). The CDR3 contains 12 residues. The CDR3 sequence: CSARDRGSRVLF. As DNA, the CDR3 is TGCAGTGCAAGGGACAGGGGGAGCCGGGTTTTGTTT.

The chain couples TRBV5-1 to TRBJ1-1, with 9 bases identical to TRBD1. Trimming at V came to 4 bases and at J to 0 bases, leaving 4 bases not matched to a gene. The germline gives CDR1 SGHRS, CDR2 YFSETQ. The CDR3 totals 15 residues. CDR3 bases: TGCGCCAGCAGCGGACAGGGGACCATGAACACTGAAGCTTTCTTT. Its translation: CASSGQGTMNTEAFF.

This clonotype was recorded at least ten times. CDR3 residues: CSVGGLGNTIYF. The CDR3 nucleotides are TGCAGCGTGGGTGGTTTAGGAAACACCATATATTTT. The V gene is TRBV29-1, the J gene TRBJ1-3; no firm D call. Trimming took off 6 bases at V and 4 bases at J, with 10 bases between the two ends. Per the germline V gene, CDR1 is SQVTM and CDR2 is ANQGSEA. This CDR3 region has 12 residues.